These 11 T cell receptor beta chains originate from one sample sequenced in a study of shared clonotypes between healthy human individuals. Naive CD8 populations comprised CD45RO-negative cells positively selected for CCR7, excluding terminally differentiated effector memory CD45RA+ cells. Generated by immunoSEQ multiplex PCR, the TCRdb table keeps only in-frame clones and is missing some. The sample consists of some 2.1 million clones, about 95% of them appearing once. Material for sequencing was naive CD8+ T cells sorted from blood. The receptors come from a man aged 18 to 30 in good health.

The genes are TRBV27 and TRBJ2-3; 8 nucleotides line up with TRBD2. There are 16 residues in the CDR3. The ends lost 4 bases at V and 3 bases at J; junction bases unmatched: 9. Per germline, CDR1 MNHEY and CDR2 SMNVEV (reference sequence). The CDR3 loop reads CASSYLGGALTDTQYF. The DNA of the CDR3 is TGTGCCAGCAGTTACCTCGGGGGGGCTTTAACAGATACGCAGTATTTT.

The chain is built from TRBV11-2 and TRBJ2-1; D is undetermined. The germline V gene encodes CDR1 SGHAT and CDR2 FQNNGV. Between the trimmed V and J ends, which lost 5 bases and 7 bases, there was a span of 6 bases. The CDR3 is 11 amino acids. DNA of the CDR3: TGTGCCAGCAGCGTAGGGAATGAGCAGTTCTTC. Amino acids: CASSVGNEQFF.

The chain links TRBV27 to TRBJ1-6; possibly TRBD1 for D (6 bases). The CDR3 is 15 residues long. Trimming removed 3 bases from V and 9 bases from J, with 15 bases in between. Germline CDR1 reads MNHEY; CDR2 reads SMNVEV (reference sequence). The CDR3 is CASSFSQGSVSPLHF. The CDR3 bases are TGTGCCAGCAGTTTTAGTCAGGGGTCCGTTTCACCCCTCCACTTT.

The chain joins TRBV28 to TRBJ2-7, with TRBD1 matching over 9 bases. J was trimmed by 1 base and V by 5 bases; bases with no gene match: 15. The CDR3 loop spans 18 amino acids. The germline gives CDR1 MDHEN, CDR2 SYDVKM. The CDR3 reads CASSPTSRTGVWSYEQYF. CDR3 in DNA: TGTGCCAGCAGTCCCACCTCTCGGACAGGGGTGTGGTCCTACGAGCAGTACTTC.

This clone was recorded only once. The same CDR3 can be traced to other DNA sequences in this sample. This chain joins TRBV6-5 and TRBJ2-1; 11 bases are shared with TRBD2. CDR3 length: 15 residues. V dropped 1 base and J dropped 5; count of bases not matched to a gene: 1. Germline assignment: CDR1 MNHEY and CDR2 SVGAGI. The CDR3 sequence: CASSYLAGGDNEQFF. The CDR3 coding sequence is TGTGCCAGCAGTTACTTAGCGGGGGGGGACAATGAGCAGTTCTTC.

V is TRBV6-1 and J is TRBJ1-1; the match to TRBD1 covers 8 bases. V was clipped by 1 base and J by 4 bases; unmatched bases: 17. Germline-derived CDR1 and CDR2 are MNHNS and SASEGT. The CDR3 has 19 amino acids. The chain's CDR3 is CASSEVRSVFGQGGTEAFF. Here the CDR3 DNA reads TGTGCCAGCAGTGAAGTCCGATCAGTTTTCGGACAGGGTGGCACTGAAGCTTTCTTT.

The CDR3 protein is CSVEDWTDTQYF. The CDR3 DNA sequence: TGCAGCGTTGAAGATTGGACAGATACGCAGTATTTT. This chain joins TRBV29-1 and TRBJ2-3; D gene uncertain. The CDR3 loop spans 12 amino acids. Germline lookup yields CDR1 SQVTM and CDR2 ANQGSEA. V gave up 0 bases and J gave up 3 bases, with 4 bases separating them.

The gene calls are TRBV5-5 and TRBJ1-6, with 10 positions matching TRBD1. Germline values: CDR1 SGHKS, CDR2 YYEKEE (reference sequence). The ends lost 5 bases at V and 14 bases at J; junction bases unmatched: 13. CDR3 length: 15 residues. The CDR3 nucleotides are TGTGCCAGCAGTCAGGATGTGGGACAGGGGACGACCCTCCACTTT. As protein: CASSQDVGQGTTLHF.

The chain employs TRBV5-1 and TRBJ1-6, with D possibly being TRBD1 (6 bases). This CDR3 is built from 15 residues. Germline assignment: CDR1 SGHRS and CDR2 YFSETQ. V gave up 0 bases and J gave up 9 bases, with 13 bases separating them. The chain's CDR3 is CASSLGVAGASPLHF. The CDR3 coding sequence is TGCGCCAGCAGCTTGGGGGTGGCGGGGGCTTCACCCCTCCACTTT.

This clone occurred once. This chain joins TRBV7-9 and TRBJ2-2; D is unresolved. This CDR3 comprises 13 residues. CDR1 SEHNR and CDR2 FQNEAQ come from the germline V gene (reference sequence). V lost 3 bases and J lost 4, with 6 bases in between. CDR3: CASSFLSTGELFF. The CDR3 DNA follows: TGTGCCAGCAGCTTCCTCTCCACCGGGGAGCTGTTTTTT.

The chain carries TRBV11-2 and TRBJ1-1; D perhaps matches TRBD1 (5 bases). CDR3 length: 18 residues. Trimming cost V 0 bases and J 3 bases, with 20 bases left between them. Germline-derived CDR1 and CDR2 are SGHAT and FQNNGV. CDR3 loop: CASSLEIKGAGRDTEAFF. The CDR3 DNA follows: TGTGCCAGCAGCTTAGAAATAAAAGGGGCAGGGCGGGACACTGAAGCTTTCTTT.